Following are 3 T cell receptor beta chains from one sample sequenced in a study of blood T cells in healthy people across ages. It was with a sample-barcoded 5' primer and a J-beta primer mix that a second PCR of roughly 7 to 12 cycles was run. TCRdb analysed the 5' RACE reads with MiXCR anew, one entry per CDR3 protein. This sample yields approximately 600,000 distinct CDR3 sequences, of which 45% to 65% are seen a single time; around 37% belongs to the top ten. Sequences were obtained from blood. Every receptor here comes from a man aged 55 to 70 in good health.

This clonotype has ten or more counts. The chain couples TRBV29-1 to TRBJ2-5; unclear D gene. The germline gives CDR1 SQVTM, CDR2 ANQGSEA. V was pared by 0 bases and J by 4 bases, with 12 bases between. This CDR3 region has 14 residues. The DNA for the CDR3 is TGCAGCGTTGAAGATCCTAGGACCCCAGAGACCCAGTACTTC. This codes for CSVEDPRTPETQYF. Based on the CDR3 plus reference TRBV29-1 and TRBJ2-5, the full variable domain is SAVISQKPSRDICQRGTSLTIQCQVDSQVTMMFWYRQQPGQSLTLIATANQGSEATYESGFVIDKFPISRPNLTFSTLTVSNMSPEDSSIYLCSVEDPRTPETQYFGPGTRLLVL.

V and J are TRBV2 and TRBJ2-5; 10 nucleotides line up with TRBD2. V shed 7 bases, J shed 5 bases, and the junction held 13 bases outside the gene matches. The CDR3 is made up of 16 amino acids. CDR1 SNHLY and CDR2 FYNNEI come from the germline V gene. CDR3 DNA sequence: TGTGCCAGCACCCTCCGGCAAAGCGGGGGGGGTGAGACCCAGTACTTC. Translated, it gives CASTLRQSGGGETQYF.

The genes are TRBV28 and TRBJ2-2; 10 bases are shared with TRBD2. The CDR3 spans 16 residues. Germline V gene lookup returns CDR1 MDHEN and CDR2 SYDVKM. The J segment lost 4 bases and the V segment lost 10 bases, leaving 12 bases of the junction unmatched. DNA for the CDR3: TGTGCCACCGACGGGCTAGCGGGGGCACGCACCGGGGAGCTGTTTTTT. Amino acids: CATDGLAGARTGELFF.